This TCR beta chain stems from a study of blood T cells in healthy people across ages. The sample holds many counts of this clonotype. The second PCR ran roughly 6 to 11 cycles with a sample-barcoded 5' primer and J-beta primers. TCRdb processed the 5' RACE reads anew with MiXCR; each CDR3 protein has one entry. This sample yields hundreds of thousands of distinct CDR3 sequences, of which 21% are seen a single time; roughly 3.9% belongs to the top ten. Per-sample yields of isolated PBMCs were at least 7 million. This CDR3 comprises 13 residues. Looked up from germline, CDR1 is LNHNV and CDR2 is YYDKDF (reference sequence). Trimming stripped 8 bases from V and 1 base from J, with 9 bases between.

The sequence came from an older man in good health. The gene calls are TRBV15 and TRBJ2-1, with D perhaps matching TRBD1 (5 bases). Sample: blood. Here the CDR3 DNA reads TGTGCCACCCGACAGTTATCCTACAATGAGCAGTTCTTC. Its protein is CATRQLSYNEQFF.